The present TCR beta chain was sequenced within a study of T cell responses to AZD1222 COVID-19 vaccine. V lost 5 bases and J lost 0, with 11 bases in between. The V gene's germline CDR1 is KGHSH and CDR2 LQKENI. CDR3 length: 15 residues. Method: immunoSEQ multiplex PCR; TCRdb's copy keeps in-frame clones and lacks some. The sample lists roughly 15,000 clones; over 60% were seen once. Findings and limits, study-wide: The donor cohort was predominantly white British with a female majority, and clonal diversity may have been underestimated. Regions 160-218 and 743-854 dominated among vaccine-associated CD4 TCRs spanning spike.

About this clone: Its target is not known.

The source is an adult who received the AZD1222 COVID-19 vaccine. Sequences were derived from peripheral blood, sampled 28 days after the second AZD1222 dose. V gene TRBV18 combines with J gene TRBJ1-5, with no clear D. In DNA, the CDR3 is TGTGCCAGCTCAGAGACAAGAAATAGCAATCAGCCCCAGCATTTT. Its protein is CASSETRNSNQPQHF.